Below are 18 T cell receptor beta chains sequenced from a single sample in a study of shared clonotypes between healthy human individuals. Produced via immunoSEQ multiplex PCR; TCRdb's table is partial and in-frame only. The table has more than 2 million clones, roughly 94% seen once. Naive-designated CD8 cells lacked CD45RO, were positively enriched for CCR7, and omitted terminally differentiated effector memory CD45RA+ cells. Sequencing used naive CD8+ T cells sorted from blood. These receptors all stem from a man younger than 30 in good health.

The chain links TRBV7-9 to TRBJ2-7, with a possible D match to TRBD2 (5 bases). The V gene lost 11 bases and the J gene lost 0 bases, with 17 bases spanning the gap. Germline CDR1 is SEHNR and CDR2 is FQNEAQ (reference sequence). The CDR3 sequence is 14 residues long. CDR3 nucleotide sequence: TGTGCCGTTCTCACGGAGAGCGGCTCCTACGAGCAGTACTTC. It translates to CAVLTESGSYEQYF.

CDR3 coding DNA: TGTGCCAGCAGCTTAGTTTGGAATAATTCACCCCTCCACTTT. Protein product: CASSLVWNNSPLHF. The chain links TRBV7-2 to TRBJ1-6, with D hard to call. This CDR3 region has 14 residues. Looked up from germline, CDR1 is SGHTA and CDR2 is FQGNSA. Trimming removed 1 base from V and 5 bases from J, with 6 bases in between.

This clone appeared once. The chain joins TRBV14 to TRBJ2-7; D possibly corresponds to TRBD1 (5 bases). The CDR3 consists of 16 residues. V was clipped by 3 bases and J by 7 bases, with 22 bases between them. The germline V gene has CDR1 SGHDN and CDR2 FVKESK. DNA for the CDR3: TGTGCCAGCAGCCATGTTTATGGGGCAGGAACGGGTGAGCAGTACTTC. It yields the protein CASSHVYGAGTGEQYF.

Comments on this clone: A read error may explain this, as a much larger clone is one base away. The V and J genes are TRBV30 and TRBJ2-7; D unclear. This CDR3 is built from 11 residues. Germline assignment: CDR1 GTSNPN and CDR2 SVGIG (reference sequence). The CDR3 loop reads CSWSAADEQYF. CDR3 in DNA: TGTTCCTGGAGTGCCGCGGACGAGCAGTACTTC.

As for this clone: Within the sample, other DNA sequences also encode this same CDR3. The chain recombines TRBV9 with TRBJ2-3; unclear D gene. V was cut by 0 bases and J by 6 bases, with 5 bases left in between. CDR1 is SGDLS and CDR2 is YYNGEE in the germline V gene. This CDR3 contains 12 residues. CDR3: CASSVDTDTQYF. CDR3 coding DNA: TGTGCCAGCAGCGTAGACACGGATACGCAGTATTTT.

J is TRBJ1-6 and V is TRBV5-4; 9 bases are shared with TRBD1. The CDR3 covers 15 residues. J lost 8 bases, V lost 1 base, and 4 bases had no gene match. Looked up from germline, CDR1 is SGHNT and CDR2 is YYREEE (reference sequence). CDR3 loop: CASSLRGDRDSPLHF. Written as DNA, the CDR3 is TGTGCCAGCAGCTTGAGGGGGGACAGGGATTCACCCCTCCACTTT.

The chain recombines TRBV4-1 with TRBJ1-3, with 12 bases matching TRBD1. The CDR3 runs 15 residues. The germline V gene has CDR1 MGHRA and CDR2 YSYEKL. V lost 2 bases to trimming and J lost 8 bases; unmatched junction nucleotides: 4. The CDR3 loop is CASSQTGQGAYTIYF. In DNA form, the CDR3 reads TGCGCCAGCAGCCAAACGGGACAGGGGGCATACACCATATATTTT.

The chain has TRBV5-6 and TRBJ1-1; 11 bases are shared with TRBD1. The CDR3 length is 15 residues. The V gene end was trimmed by 2 bases and the J gene end by 5 bases; junction bases not matched to a gene: 5. The germline CDR1 and CDR2 sequences are SGHDT and YYEEEE. The CDR3 is CASSFPGTGGTEAFF. For the CDR3, the DNA is TGTGCCAGCAGCTTTCCGGGGACAGGGGGAACTGAAGCTTTCTTT. The variable domain in full, with the rest retrieved from reference TRBV5-6 and TRBJ1-1, is DAGVTQSPTHLIKTRGQQVTLRCSPKSGHDTVSWYQQALGQGPQFIFQYYEEEERQRGNFPDRFSGHQFPNYSSELNVNALLLGDSALYLCASSFPGTGGTEAFFGQGTRLTVV.

J is TRBJ2-2 and V is TRBV4-1; D is uncertain. Trimming took 4 bases from V and 8 from J, leaving 8 bases between them. In germline, CDR1 is MGHRA, CDR2 YSYEKL. The CDR3 has 12 amino acids. CDR3 residues: CASSLHDGELFF. Here the CDR3 DNA reads TGCGCCAGCAGCCTCCATGATGGGGAGCTGTTTTTT.

The rearrangement uses TRBV6-5 and TRBJ2-7; D gene ambiguous. In germline, CDR1 is MNHEY, CDR2 SVGAGI. V lost 0 bases, J lost 3 bases, and 9 bases lay in between. The CDR3 length is 14 residues. DNA for the CDR3: TGTGCCAGCAGTTACTCGAACAGTTACTACGAGCAGTACTTC. As protein: CASSYSNSYYEQYF.

The V call is TRBV18, the J call TRBJ2-4, with 7 bases lining up with TRBD1. The CDR3 sequence is 17 residues long. V lost 2 bases, J lost 1 base, and 8 bases stayed unmatched. Germline CDR1 KGHSH, CDR2 LQKENI. The CDR3 here is CASSPNRGRGAKNIQYF. CDR3 sequence (DNA): TGTGCCAGCTCACCAAACAGGGGAAGAGGGGCCAAAAACATTCAGTACTTC.

The chain combines TRBV10-3 with TRBJ2-5; 8 bases line up with TRBD2. Germline assignment: CDR1 ENHRY and CDR2 SYGVKD. The CDR3 has 17 amino acids. V lost 3 bases and J lost 4; bases outside the gene matches: 13. CDR3 DNA sequence: TGTGCCATCAGTGACCTACTAGCGGACCCGTCAGGAGAGACCCAGTACTTC. Its protein product is CAISDLLADPSGETQYF.

The rearrangement uses TRBV7-9 and TRBJ1-2; 7 bases are shared with TRBD1. The CDR3 consists of 14 residues. Germline V gene sequence: CDR1 SEHNR, CDR2 FQNEAQ (reference sequence). J lost 5 bases, V lost 3 bases, and 6 bases had no gene match. The DNA of the CDR3 is TGTGCCAGCAGCTTCGAACCAGGGGGGTATGGCTACACCTTC. Its translation is CASSFEPGGYGYTF.

As DNA, the CDR3 is TGTGCCAGCAGCTTCCGGACTAGCGGGAGGGTACCCGCCTACGAGCAGTACTTC. It specifies CASSFRTSGRVPAYEQYF. The rearrangement joins TRBV7-6 to TRBJ2-7, with 15 bases that match TRBD2. The V gene end was trimmed by 3 bases and the J gene end by 2 bases; junction bases not matched to a gene: 8. Germline CDR1 and CDR2: SGHVS and FNYEAQ. The CDR3 extends over 18 amino acids.

The sample holds one count of this clone. Other DNA sequences in this sample translate to the same CDR3. The J gene is TRBJ2-7, the V gene TRBV10-3, with TRBD2 identical over 8 bases. The germline gives CDR1 ENHRY, CDR2 SYGVKD. The CDR3 spans 13 residues. J was trimmed by 4 bases and V by 2 bases; bases with no gene match: 1. DNA of the CDR3: TGTGCCATCAGTGAGGGGACTAGTTACGAGCAGTACTTC. Amino acids: CAISEGTSYEQYF.

This chain connects TRBV15 to TRBJ2-7; either TRBD1 or TRBD2 may supply D (5 bases each). Trimming took 0 bases from V and 2 from J, leaving 14 bases between them. The CDR3 consists of 16 residues. Germline V gene sequence: CDR1 LNHNV, CDR2 YYDKDF (reference sequence). CDR3 residues: CATSREIERDAYEQYF. DNA of the CDR3: TGTGCCACCAGCAGAGAAATCGAGAGGGACGCCTACGAGCAGTACTTC.

J is TRBJ2-3 and V is TRBV6-5; 8 bases align to TRBD1. V shed 6 bases and J 6 bases; nucleotides not matched to a gene: 8. Germline assignment: CDR1 MNHEY and CDR2 SVGAGI. The CDR3 loop spans 14 amino acids. CDR3 amino acids: CASRWTGYGDTQYF. The CDR3 DNA sequence: TGTGCCAGCAGATGGACAGGGTACGGCGATACGCAGTATTTT.

The rearrangement joins TRBV6-5 to TRBJ2-1, with TRBD2 as a possible D gene (6 bases). Germline-derived CDR1 and CDR2 are MNHEY and SVGAGI. The V and J ends lost 4 bases and 8 bases respectively, with 15 bases between them. CDR3 size: 14 residues. CDR3 DNA sequence: TGTGCCAGCAGTTTGGTGGGGGGTCTCTATGAGCAGTTCTTC. Protein product: CASSLVGGLYEQFF.